This TCR beta chain was documented in a study of STAT3 mutations in large granular lymphocyte leukemia (dated by TCRdb to between 2018 and 2021). Notes on the research overall: Roughly half of the T-LGLL patients who were sequenced longitudinally carried canonical activating STAT3 mutations. More than half of T-LGLL patients received one or more immunosuppressive therapy regimens, with hematologic response in around 40% of those treated. As controls, the study also included longitudinal sequencing of a couple of patients with natural killer LGL leukemia. Serial deep sequencing of TCRbeta CDR3 and STAT3 was performed in patients with T-cell large granular lymphocyte leukemia to reconstruct clonal hierarchy and dynamics. Each patient was sequenced at an average of about 4 time points, ranging from 2 to 8 samplings. From an initial cohort of roughly 200 LGL patients, 15 to 20 representative T-LGLL cases were selected for longitudinal TCRbeta and STAT3 sequencing. Study-wide findings and limitations: The burden of the dominant TCR clone was higher than the STAT3 mutant burden in several patients, which suggests that the STAT3 mutation arose secondarily inside a clone that had already expanded. The linking of therapy response to changes in TCR clonal burden was complicated by variable intervals between samplings and differing treatment regimens. Persisting codominant clonotypes in some patients meant a small but highly pathogenic clone may have been missed. Because no samples were available when a clone first appeared, clonal expansion had to be inferred from samplings taken at other points. At least one immunodominant TCRbeta clonotype was identified in every T-LGLL patient, and multiple immunodominant subclonotypes were identified in about half of the T-LGLL patients. TCR clonotype switching after therapy was seen in about 30% of the 18 patients, with all newly emerging clones being STAT3 wild type.

TCRbeta libraries were sequenced on an Illumina MiSeq, and an average of about 40,000 productive templates per sample was obtained. TCRbeta CDR3 libraries were generated with the immunoSEQ assay using multiplex PCR amplification. Per the original workflow: Following a previously defined approach, repertoire diversity was calculated, and values close to 0 point to extremely monoclonal samples. TCRdb retrieved this table from immuneACCESS and kept in-frame rearrangements only. Not all clones are present; in checked studies, unresolved V genes account for under half, and no reason is known for the remainder. V, J and clone size are taken as reported in that table, and D and trimming were inferred from the DNA itself. This sample gives approximately 42,000 clones in total; roughly 81% of them show up just once. The biggest ten clones account for 0.4% to 0.55% of the sample. The same DNA, extracted from blood mononuclear cells, served for both TCR sequencing and STAT3 sequencing.

Of note for this clone: No cognate antigen has been identified for it. No clone much larger than this one lies a single base away; base qualities are absent.

CDR1 and CDR2 were assigned from the germline V gene (reference sequence) as SEHNR and FQNEAQ. The V end loses 2 bases and the J end loses 4 bases, and a stretch of 12 bases separates them. The CDR3 spans 15 residues, from the cysteine through the phenylalanine. Left in the record is the CDR3 DNA by itself, 45 bases read in frame from the first base. The clonotype was recovered from a human donor with T large granular lymphocyte leukemia. Some clones in this sample may be carry-over from other donors' samples. Specimen: PBMCs. The V and J segments used are TRBV7-9 and TRBJ1-5, with the D gene not clear enough to name. The DNA is as follows: TGTGCCAGCAGCTTATCCAGCGGAGCGAATCAGCCCCAGCATTTT. It codes for CASSLSSGANQPQHF.